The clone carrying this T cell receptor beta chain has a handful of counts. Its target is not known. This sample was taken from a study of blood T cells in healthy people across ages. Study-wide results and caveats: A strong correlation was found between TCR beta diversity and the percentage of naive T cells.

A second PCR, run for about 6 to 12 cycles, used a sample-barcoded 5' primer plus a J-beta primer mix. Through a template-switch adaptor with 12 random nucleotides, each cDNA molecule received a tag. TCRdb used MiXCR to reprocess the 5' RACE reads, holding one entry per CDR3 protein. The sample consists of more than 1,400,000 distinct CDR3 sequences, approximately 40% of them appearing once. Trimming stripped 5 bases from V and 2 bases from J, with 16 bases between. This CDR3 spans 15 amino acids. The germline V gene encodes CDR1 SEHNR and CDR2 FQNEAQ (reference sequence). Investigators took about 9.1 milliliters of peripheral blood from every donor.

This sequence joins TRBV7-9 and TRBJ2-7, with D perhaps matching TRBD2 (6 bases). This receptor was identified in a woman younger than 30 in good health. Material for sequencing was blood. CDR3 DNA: TGTGCCAGCAGCGTCGACGGGGGACGCACCTACGAGCAGTACTTC. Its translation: CASSVDGGRTYEQYF.